Below, one TCR beta chain is given with its context. The data were taken from a study of blood T cell repertoires in COVID-19. For the study at large: Spain, Italy and the United States supplied samples that represented acute and convalescent COVID-19. The cDNA or gDNA used as material had been derived from T cells, B-cell-depleted T cells, or PBMCs.

V lost 4 bases to trimming and J lost 1 base, with 10 bases between them. The CDR3 is made up of 15 amino acids. Germline CDR1 is MGHRA and CDR2 is YSYEKL. In the source study's methods: How many nucleated cells were present was estimated from reference gene primer amplification. Sequencing was performed with immunoSEQ multiplex PCR; in TCRdb, only in-frame clones are kept and a portion is missing. V and J calls and clone size are those listed in that table; D and trimming were worked out from the DNA. Of 150,000 to 200,000 clones in the sample, over 75% were seen once. The specimen was peripheral blood. This chain uses TRBV4-1 with TRBJ2-2; the D gene is possibly TRBD2 (7 bases). The TCR comes from a middle-aged man with active or convalescent COVID-19. CDR3 sequence (DNA): TGCGCCAGCAGCCGCGGGGGCCTGAACACCGGGGAGCTGTTTTTT. Its protein is CASSRGGLNTGELFF.